These 8 T cell receptor beta chains were sequenced from one sample in a study of blood T cell repertoires in COVID-19 (TCRdb year 2020). The library was built by means of the immunoSEQ multiplex PCR assay. Entries here come from immuneACCESS through TCRdb and include only in-frame sequences with V and J called. Some clones fail to appear in such tables; in the studies checked, an unresolved V gene covers under half of the shortfall, and the cause of the remainder is unknown. For this sample there are under 150,000 clones; over 75% appear just once. In total, the top ten clones hold roughly 10% of the sample. The sample taken for sequencing was peripheral blood. The receptor source for this set is an elderly man with acute or convalescent COVID-19.

The chain employs TRBV2 and TRBJ1-2; D gene ambiguous. The CDR3 contains 11 residues. Germline V gives CDR1 SNHLY, CDR2 FYNNEI. The germline V and J ends were trimmed by 8 bases and 8 bases, with 12 bases remaining between them. CDR3 DNA sequence: TGTGCCAGCGGAGGGAATCGCGGCTACACCTTC. It encodes CASGGNRGYTF.

This clone has just a few counts. V is TRBV7-9 and J is TRBJ1-1; the D is unclear. Germline V gene sequence: CDR1 SEHNR, CDR2 FQNEAQ (reference sequence). The CDR3 length is 15 residues. V was shortened by 5 bases and J by 4 bases, with 17 bases between the two germline ends. The CDR3 loop reads CASSPGRAGGTEAFF. For the CDR3, the DNA is TGTGCCAGCAGCCCCGGGAGGGCGGGAGGCACTGAAGCTTTCTTT.

The chain recombines TRBV19 with TRBJ1-6, with 7 bases aligning to TRBD1. This CDR3 region has 14 residues. CDR1 and CDR2 (germline): LNHDA, SQIVND (reference sequence). Trimming removed 6 bases from V and 7 bases from J; junction bases left unmatched: 6. This CDR3 reads CASRISGQNSPLHF. The CDR3 DNA sequence: TGTGCCAGTAGGATCTCGGGACAGAATTCACCCCTCCACTTT.

This chain joins TRBV9 and TRBJ2-5, with 9 bases aligning to TRBD2. V lost 3 bases to trimming and J lost 5 bases; unmatched junction nucleotides: 11. The CDR3 spans 16 residues. Germline V lookup: CDR1 SGDLS, CDR2 YYNGEE. The CDR3 reads CASSDSGGPSLETQYF. The CDR3 DNA follows: TGTGCCAGCAGCGATAGCGGGGGCCCATCCTTGGAGACCCAGTACTTC.

This clone was seen a few times. The DNA of the CDR3 is TGTGCCAGCAGCGCGGACACAGGCCAAACTAATGAAAAACTGTTTTTT. Protein: CASSADTGQTNEKLFF. This chain joins TRBV9 and TRBJ1-4, with D perhaps matching TRBD1 (5 bases). CDR1 is SGDLS and CDR2 is YYNGEE in the germline V gene. V lost 3 bases and J lost 1, with 13 bases in between. The length of the CDR3 is 16 residues.

The rearrangement links TRBV5-1 to TRBJ2-7; possibly TRBD1 for D (6 bases). The germline CDR1 and CDR2 sequences are SGHRS and YFSETQ. The CDR3 consists of 14 residues. The germline V and J ends were trimmed by 7 bases and 5 bases, with 19 bases remaining between them. CDR3 sequence reads: CASLRQEGSDEQYF. The CDR3 DNA is TGCGCCAGCCTCCGACAGGAAGGGTCCGACGAGCAGTACTTC. Full variable domain (remainder filled in from reference TRBV5-1 and TRBJ2-7): KAGVTQTPRYLIKTRGQQVTLSCSPISGHRSVSWYQQTPGQGLQFLFEYFSETQRNKGNFPGRFSGRQFSNSRSEMNVSTLELGDSALYLCASLRQEGSDEQYFGPGTRLTVT.

This chain joins TRBV7-8 and TRBJ2-7, with D unclear. The V gene lost 7 bases and the J gene lost 6 bases, with 19 bases spanning the gap. The CDR3 is 14 residues long. Germline loops: CDR1 SGHVS, CDR2 FQNEAQ. CDR3 nucleotide sequence: TGTGCCAGCACCACGCGACGGGTGCTTGGCGAGCAGTACTTC. Translation: CASTTRRVLGEQYF.

J is TRBJ1-2 and V is TRBV6-6; D is possibly TRBD1 (5 bases). The CDR3 is made up of 13 amino acids. The ends were cut back, 4 bases at V and 6 bases at J, with 12 bases in the middle. In germline, CDR1 is MNHNY, CDR2 SVGAGI (reference sequence). DNA of the CDR3: TGTGCCAGCAGTTTGATGACAGCTCATGGCTACACCTTC. It translates to CASSLMTAHGYTF.